This T cell receptor beta chain emerged from a study of cytomegalovirus exposure and HLA in healthy donors. General study findings and limits: Reportedly, TCR beta sequences accurately predicted HLA-A and HLA-B alleles in most subjects. Most TCR sequences showed up rarely, but some public TCRs showed up in many donors. The likely explanation for a cluster of highly shared sequence variants was sequencing artifact.

Worth noting for this clone: The target antigen is unknown.

Germline V lookup: CDR1 MNHNS, CDR2 SASEGT. The CDR3 has 15 residues. Trimming removed 10 bases from V and 8 bases from J, with 26 bases in between. The PCR had 60 Vbeta and 13 Jbeta primers. Generated by immunoSEQ multiplex PCR, the TCRdb table keeps only in-frame clones and is missing some. The sample contains fewer than 200,000 clones, about 76% of which appear only once. This rearrangement joins TRBV6-1 to TRBJ1-2; D is possibly TRBD1 (5 bases). The TCR originated in a woman in her 40s in good health and CMV-seropositive. Sequenced input: PBMCs. The CDR3 reads CATQGRGVRGWGYTF. CDR3 nucleotides: TGTGCCACCCAAGGACGGGGGGTGAGGGGCTGGGGCTACACCTTC.